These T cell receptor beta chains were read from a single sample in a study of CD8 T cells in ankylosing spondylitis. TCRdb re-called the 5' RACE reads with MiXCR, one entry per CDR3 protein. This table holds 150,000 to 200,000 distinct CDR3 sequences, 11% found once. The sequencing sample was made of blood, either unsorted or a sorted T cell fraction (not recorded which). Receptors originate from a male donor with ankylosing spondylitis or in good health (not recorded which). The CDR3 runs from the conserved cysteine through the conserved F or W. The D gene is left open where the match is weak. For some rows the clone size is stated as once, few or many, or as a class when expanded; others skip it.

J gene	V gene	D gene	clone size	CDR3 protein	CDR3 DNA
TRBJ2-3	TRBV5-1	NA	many	CASSSSGASTDTQYF	TGCGCCAGCAGCTCTTCGGGGGCTAGCACAGATACGCAGTATTTT
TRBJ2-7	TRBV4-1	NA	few	CASSQDLEQGGYEQYF	TGCGCCAGCAGCCAAGATTTGGAACAGGGTGGGTACGAGCAGTACTTC
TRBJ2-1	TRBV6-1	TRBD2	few	CAGGRDGLYNEQFF	TGTGCCGGGGGGAGGGACGGCCTCTACAATGAGCAGTTCTTC
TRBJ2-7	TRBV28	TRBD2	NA	CASSFVGGTYEQYF	TGTGCCAGCAGTTTCGTGGGGGGGACCTACGAGCAGTACTTC
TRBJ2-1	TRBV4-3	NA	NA	CASSQEQGYWEQFF	TGCGCCAGCAGCCAAGAGCAGGGATATTGGGAGCAGTTCTTC
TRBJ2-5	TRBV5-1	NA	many	CASGSGTQETQYF	TGCGCCAGCGGCTCAGGGACCCAAGAGACCCAGTACTTC
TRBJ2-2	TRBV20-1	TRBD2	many	CSARASSGYSGGFTGELFF	TGCAGTGCTAGAGCGAGCTCCGGGTATAGCGGGGGGTTCACCGGGGAGCTGTTTTTT
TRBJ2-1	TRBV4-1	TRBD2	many	CASSQGLAAYNEQFF	TGCGCCAGCAGCCAGGGACTAGCGGCCTACAATGAGCAGTTCTTC
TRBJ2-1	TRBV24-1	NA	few	CATSDGGYNEQFF	TGTGCCACCAGTGACGGAGGGTATAATGAGCAGTTCTTC
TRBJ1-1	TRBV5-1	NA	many	CASSWTANTEAFF	TGCGCCAGCAGCTGGACAGCCAACACTGAAGCTTTCTTT
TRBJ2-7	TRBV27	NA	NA	CASSFNTGYEQYF	TGTGCCAGCAGTTTCAATACAGGCTACGAGCAGTACTTC
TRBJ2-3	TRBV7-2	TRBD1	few	CASSLLGQSTDTQYF	TGTGCCAGCAGCTTATTGGGACAGAGCACAGATACGCAGTATTTT
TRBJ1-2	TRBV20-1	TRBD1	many	CSASSEDRGNNRF	TGCAGTGCTAGTAGTGAGGACAGGGGGAATAACCGCTTC
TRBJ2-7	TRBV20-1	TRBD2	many	CSARDTSGRGSSYEQYF	TGCAGTGCTAGAGACACTAGCGGGAGGGGTAGCTCCTACGAGCAGTACTTC